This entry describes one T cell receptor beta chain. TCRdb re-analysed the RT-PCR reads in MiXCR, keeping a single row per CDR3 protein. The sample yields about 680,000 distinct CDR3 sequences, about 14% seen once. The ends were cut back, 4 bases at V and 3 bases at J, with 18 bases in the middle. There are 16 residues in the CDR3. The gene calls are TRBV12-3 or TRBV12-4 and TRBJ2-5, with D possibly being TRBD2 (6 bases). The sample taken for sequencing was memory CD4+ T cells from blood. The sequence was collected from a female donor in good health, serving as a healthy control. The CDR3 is CASSSTSGDREETQYF. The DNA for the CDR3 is TGTGCCAGCAGTTCGACTAGTGGGGATAGGGAAGAGACCCAGTACTTC.